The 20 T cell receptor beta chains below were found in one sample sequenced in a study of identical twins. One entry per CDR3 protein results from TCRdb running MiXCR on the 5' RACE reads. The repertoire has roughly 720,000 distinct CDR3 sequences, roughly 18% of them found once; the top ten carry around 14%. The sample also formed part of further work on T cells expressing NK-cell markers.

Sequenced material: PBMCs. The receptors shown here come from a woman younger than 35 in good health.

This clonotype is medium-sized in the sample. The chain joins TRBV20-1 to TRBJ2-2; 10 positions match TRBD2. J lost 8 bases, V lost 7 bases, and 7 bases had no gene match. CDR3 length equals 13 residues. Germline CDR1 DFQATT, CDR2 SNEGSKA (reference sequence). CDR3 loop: CSGTSGKRGELFF. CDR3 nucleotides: TGCAGTGGGACTAGCGGCAAGCGGGGGGAGCTGTTTTTT.

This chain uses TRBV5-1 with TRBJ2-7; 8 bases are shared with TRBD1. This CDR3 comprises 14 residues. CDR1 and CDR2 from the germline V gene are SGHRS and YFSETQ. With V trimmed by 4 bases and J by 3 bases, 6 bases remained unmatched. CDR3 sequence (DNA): TGCGCCAGCAGCACGGGACAGGAATTCTACGAGCAGTACTTC. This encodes CASSTGQEFYEQYF.

CDR3 DNA sequence: TGTGCCACCAGCAGTGTAAGGGGGAATGAAGCTTTCTTT. This encodes CATSSVRGNEAFF. The V gene is TRBV15, the J gene TRBJ1-1; maybe TRBD1 (6 bases). Per germline, CDR1 LNHNV and CDR2 YYDKDF (reference sequence). The CDR3 length is 13 residues. Trimming left V 3 bases short and J 7 bases short, with 12 bases between.

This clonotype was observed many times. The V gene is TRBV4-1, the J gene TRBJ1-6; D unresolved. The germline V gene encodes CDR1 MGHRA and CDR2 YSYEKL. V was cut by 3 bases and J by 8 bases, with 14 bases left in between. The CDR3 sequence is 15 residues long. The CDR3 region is CASSQPVEPYSPLHF. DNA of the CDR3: TGCGCCAGCAGCCAGCCCGTGGAGCCCTATTCACCCCTCCACTTT.

CDR3 coding DNA: TGTGCCATCAGTGAGGACGCGGGAGTAGAGACCCAGTACTTC. Protein sequence: CAISEDAGVETQYF. This chain uses TRBV10-3 with TRBJ2-5; 7 bases are shared with TRBD2. V shed 2 bases and J 4 bases; nucleotides not matched to a gene: 4. The CDR3 is 14 amino acids. Looked up from germline, CDR1 is ENHRY and CDR2 is SYGVKD.

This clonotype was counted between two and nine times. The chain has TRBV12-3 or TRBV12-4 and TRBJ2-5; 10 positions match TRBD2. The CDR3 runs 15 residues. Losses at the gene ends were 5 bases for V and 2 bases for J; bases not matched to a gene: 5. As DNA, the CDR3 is TGTGCCAGCAGTCCAGCGGGGGGGAGACAAGAGACCCAGTACTTC. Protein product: CASSPAGGRQETQYF.

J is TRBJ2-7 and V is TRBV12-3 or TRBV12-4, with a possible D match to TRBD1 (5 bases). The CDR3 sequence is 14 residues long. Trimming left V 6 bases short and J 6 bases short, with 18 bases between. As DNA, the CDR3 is TGTGCCAGCAGCCCAGGGATGGGGTCTGTCGAGCAGTACTTC. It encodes CASSPGMGSVEQYF.

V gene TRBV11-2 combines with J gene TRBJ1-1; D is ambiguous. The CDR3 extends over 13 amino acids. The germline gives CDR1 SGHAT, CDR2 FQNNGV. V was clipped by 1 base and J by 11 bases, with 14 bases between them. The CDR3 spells CASSLGSPSQAFF. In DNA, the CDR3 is TGTGCCAGCAGCTTAGGGTCGCCGAGTCAGGCTTTCTTT.

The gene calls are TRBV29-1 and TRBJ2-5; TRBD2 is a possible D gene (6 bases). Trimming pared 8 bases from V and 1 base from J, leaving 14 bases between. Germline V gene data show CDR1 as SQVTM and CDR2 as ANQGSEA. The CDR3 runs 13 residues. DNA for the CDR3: TGCAGCTCCTGGGACTTTCTCCAAGAGACCCAGTACTTC. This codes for CSSWDFLQETQYF.

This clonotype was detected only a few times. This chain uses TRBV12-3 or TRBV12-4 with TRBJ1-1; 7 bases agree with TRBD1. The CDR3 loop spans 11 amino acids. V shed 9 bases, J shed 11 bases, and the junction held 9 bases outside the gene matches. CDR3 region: CASTIAGGAFF. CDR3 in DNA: TGTGCCAGTACGATAGCAGGGGGGGCTTTCTTT.

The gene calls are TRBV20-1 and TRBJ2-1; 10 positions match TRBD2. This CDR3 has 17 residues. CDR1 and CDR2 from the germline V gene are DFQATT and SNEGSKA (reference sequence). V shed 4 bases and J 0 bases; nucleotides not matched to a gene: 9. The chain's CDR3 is CSATASGGPSSYNEQFF. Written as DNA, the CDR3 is TGCAGTGCTACGGCTAGCGGGGGTCCTAGCTCCTACAATGAGCAGTTCTTC.

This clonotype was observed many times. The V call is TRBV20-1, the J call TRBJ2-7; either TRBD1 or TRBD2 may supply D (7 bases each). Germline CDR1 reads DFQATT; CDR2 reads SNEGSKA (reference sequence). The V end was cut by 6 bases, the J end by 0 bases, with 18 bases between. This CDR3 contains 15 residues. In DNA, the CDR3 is TGCAGTGCCATAACAGGGGAGGGAGGCTCCTACGAGCAGTACTTC. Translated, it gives CSAITGEGGSYEQYF.

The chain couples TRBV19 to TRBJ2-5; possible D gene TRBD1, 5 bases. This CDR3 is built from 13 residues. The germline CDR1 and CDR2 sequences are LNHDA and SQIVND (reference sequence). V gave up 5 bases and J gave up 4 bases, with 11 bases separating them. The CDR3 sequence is CASSRKGRETQYF. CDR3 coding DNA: TGTGCCAGTAGTCGGAAGGGGCGAGAGACCCAGTACTTC.

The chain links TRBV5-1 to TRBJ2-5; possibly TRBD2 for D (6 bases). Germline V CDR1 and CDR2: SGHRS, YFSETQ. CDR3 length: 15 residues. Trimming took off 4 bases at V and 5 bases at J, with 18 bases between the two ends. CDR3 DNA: TGCGCCAGCAGCCCATCATCGGGGGTGGAGGAGACCCAGTACTTC. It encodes CASSPSSGVEETQYF.

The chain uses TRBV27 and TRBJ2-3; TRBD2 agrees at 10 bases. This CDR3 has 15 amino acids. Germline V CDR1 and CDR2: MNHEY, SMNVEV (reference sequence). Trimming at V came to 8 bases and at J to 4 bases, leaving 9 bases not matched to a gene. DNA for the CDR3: TGTGCCAGCTCCGGGACTAGCGTTTCGGCAGATACGCAGTATTTT. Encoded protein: CASSGTSVSADTQYF.

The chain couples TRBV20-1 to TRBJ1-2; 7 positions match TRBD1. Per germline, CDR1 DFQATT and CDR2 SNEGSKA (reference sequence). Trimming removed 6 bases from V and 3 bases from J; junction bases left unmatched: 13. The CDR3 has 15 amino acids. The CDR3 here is CSAARRQGLDYGYTF. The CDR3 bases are TGCAGTGCCGCCCGTCGACAGGGATTAGACTATGGCTACACCTTC.

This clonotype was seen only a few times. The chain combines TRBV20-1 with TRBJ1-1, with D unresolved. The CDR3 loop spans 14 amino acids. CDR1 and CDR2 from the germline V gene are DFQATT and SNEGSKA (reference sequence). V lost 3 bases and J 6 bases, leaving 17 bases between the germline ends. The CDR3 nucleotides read TGCAGTGCTAGGAAACGAGCAGGTCGTGCTGAAGCTTTCTTT. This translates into CSARKRAGRAEAFF.

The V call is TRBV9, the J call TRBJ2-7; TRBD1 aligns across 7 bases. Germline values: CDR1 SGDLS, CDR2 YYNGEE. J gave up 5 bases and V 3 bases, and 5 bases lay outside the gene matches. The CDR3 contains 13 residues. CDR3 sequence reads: CASSEQGNHEQYF. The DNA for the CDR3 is TGTGCCAGCAGCGAACAGGGGAACCACGAGCAGTACTTC.

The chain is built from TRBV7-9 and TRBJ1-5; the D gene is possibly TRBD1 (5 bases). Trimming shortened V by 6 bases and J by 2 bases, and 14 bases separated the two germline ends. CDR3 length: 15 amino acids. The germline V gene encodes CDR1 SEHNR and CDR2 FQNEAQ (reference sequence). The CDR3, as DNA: TGTGCCAGCAGTTCGCAGGGCCTAGGCAATCAGCCCCAGCATTTT. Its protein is CASSSQGLGNQPQHF.

CDR3 sequence: CSVEDPPSYEQYF. The DNA of the CDR3 is TGCAGCGTTGAAGATCCGCCGAGCTACGAGCAGTACTTC. This chain joins TRBV29-1 and TRBJ2-7; the D is unclear. The CDR3 extends over 13 amino acids. V gave up 0 bases and J gave up 3 bases, with 9 bases separating them. Germline assignment: CDR1 SQVTM and CDR2 ANQGSEA.